In its sample, the clone carrying this TCR beta chain was seen a few times. No antigen is known for it. As for time point: cycle 4 day 1 (C4D1), after 5 to 7 weeks of nivolumab. Patients all relapsed after autologous stem cell transplantation, and there was variation in brentuximab vedotin exposure. Magnetic negative selection of thawed PBMCs yielded the CD8+ T cells. The sample belongs to a study of PD-1 blockade in classical Hodgkin lymphoma. In the study overall: Patients were dosed intravenously with nivolumab at 3 mg/kg every 2 weeks.

The CDR3 spans 15 residues. With 2 bases removed from V and 3 bases from J, the gap between germline ends came to 14 bases. Germline V gives CDR1 WNHNN, CDR2 SYGVQD (reference sequence). Sequencing was performed with immunoSEQ multiplex PCR; in TCRdb, only in-frame clones are kept and a portion is missing. The sample lists roughly 4,000 clones; over 55% were seen once. Study-wide points: Reports indicated that newly diagnosed patients had lower baseline TCR diversity than healthy donors did.

The chain uses TRBV10-1 and TRBJ2-7; perhaps TRBD2 as D (5 bases). The material sequenced was CD8+ T cells from blood, taken before the fourth cycle of nivolumab. This sequence originates from a human donor with classical Hodgkin lymphoma. The CDR3 spells CASSEGLDNFYEQYF. CDR3 sequence (DNA): TGCGCCAGCAGTGAGGGACTCGATAATTTCTACGAGCAGTACTTC.